The rows below give T cell receptor beta chains drawn from one sample of a study of T-cell reconstitution after alpha-beta-depleted transplantation in children. TCRdb used MiXCR to reprocess the PCR reads, holding one entry per CDR3 protein. The data hold about 540,000 distinct CDR3 sequences, with 18% observed a single time. The sequenced sample was PBMCs from the stem cell graft donor, obtained from the stem cell graft. All receptors derive from a human donor who donated a stem cell graft to a child with acute lymphoblastic leukemia. The CDR3 runs from the conserved cysteine through the conserved F or W. A D gene is named only where the DNA matches it firmly. Expanded clones get a size class; other rows say once, few or many, or leave the size out.

d_call clone_size j_call v_call cdr3_aa cdr3_nt
. . TRBJ2-1 TRBV5-1 CASSLDGAGSFNEQFF TGCGCCAGCAGCTTGGATGGCGCCGGATCTTTCAATGAGCAGTTCTTC
TRBD1 . TRBJ2-3 TRBV27 CASSTTPDRGADPQYF TGTGCCAGCAGTACAACCCCGGACAGGGGAGCAGATCCGCAGTATTTT
. few TRBJ2-3 TRBV12-3/TRBV12-4 CAISWDTQYF TGTGCCATCTCATGGGATACGCAGTATTTT
TRBD1 few TRBJ2-7 TRBV7-3 CASSQAGTGFDEQYF TGTGCCAGCAGCCAGGCGGGGACAGGGTTCGACGAGCAGTACTTC
. . TRBJ2-7 TRBV10-3 CATGSVSYEQYF TGTGCCACCGGTTCGGTTTCCTACGAGCAGTACTTC
. . TRBJ1-5 TRBV4-2 CASSPSGWGIGNQPQHF TGTGCCAGCAGCCCGTCCGGGTGGGGGATTGGCAATCAGCCCCAGCATTTT
. few TRBJ2-7 TRBV6-5 CASSYSPPEAYEQYF TGTGCCAGCAGTTACTCCCCCCCCGAGGCCTACGAGCAGTACTTC
. . TRBJ2-1 TRBV15 CATNQPGGNEQFF TGTGCCACCAACCAACCTGGCGGCAATGAGCAGTTCTTC
TRBD2 few TRBJ2-2 TRBV15 CATSGLAGGPGELFF TGTGCCACCAGCGGACTAGCGGGAGGCCCCGGGGAGCTGTTTTTT
. . TRBJ2-7 TRBV14 CASSRRGNEQYF TGTGCCAGCAGCCGTAGGGGAAACGAGCAGTACTTC
. many TRBJ2-3 TRBV5-1 CASSLGSGPGDTQYF TGCGCCAGCAGCTTGGGATCGGGGCCGGGTGATACGCAGTATTTT
TRBD1 few TRBJ1-3 TRBV20-1 CSASPDRGGTIYF TGCAGTGCTAGCCCGGACAGGGGTGGAACCATATATTTT
TRBD2 few TRBJ2-7 TRBV29-1 CSVEDALGTSGSYEQYF TGCAGCGTTGAAGATGCTCTCGGGACTAGCGGGAGTTACGAGCAGTACTTC
. . TRBJ2-1 TRBV21-1 CASSKGPGRSNEQFF TGTGCCAGCAGCAAAGGGCCAGGGCGAAGCAATGAGCAGTTCTTC
TRBD2 few TRBJ2-7 TRBV7-9 CASQLAATYEQYF TGTGCCAGCCAACTAGCGGCCACCTACGAGCAGTACTTC
TRBD2 . TRBJ2-7 TRBV7-7 CASSREGFHEQYF TGTGCCAGCAGCCGGGAGGGTTTCCACGAGCAGTACTTC
. few TRBJ1-5 TRBV20-1 CSARADGNQPQHF TGCAGTGCTAGAGCGGATGGGAATCAGCCCCAGCATTTT
TRBD2 . TRBJ2-7 TRBV4-1 CASSQGGASGYEQYF TGCGCCAGCAGCCAAGGAGGCGCTAGCGGTTACGAGCAGTACTTC
. few TRBJ2-5 TRBV10-1 CASSDGPSRETQYF TGCGCCAGTTCCGATGGGCCAAGCCGAGAGACCCAGTACTTC
TRBD2 . TRBJ2-7 TRBV5-1 CASRVAGVRTYEQYF TGCGCCAGCAGGGTTGCGGGGGTAAGGACCTACGAGCAGTACTTC
. few TRBJ2-3 TRBV7-3 CASSLLASDTQYF TGTGCCAGCAGCCTACTAGCCTCAGATACGCAGTATTTT
. . TRBJ1-2 TRBV4-1 CASSQDRVAYYGYTF TGCGCCAGCAGCCAAGACCGGGTGGCGTACTATGGCTACACCTTC
. . TRBJ1-1 TRBV30 CAWSVLLLVNTEAFF TGTGCCTGGAGTGTACTCCTCTTGGTGAACACTGAAGCTTTCTTT
. few TRBJ2-2 TRBV12-3/TRBV12-4 CASMTLGSGELFF TGTGCCAGCATGACCTTAGGTTCCGGGGAGCTGTTTTTT
. few TRBJ2-7 TRBV21-1 CASVKGNSSYEQYF TGTGCCAGCGTAAAGGGGAACAGCTCCTACGAGCAGTACTTC
. few TRBJ1-1 TRBV5-1 CASSLTRNTEAFF TGCGCCAGCAGCTTGACGAGGAACACTGAAGCTTTCTTT
TRBD2 few TRBJ2-1 TRBV10-3 CAISESGLAGVGEQFF TGTGCCATCAGTGAGTCCGGACTAGCGGGAGTTGGTGAGCAGTTCTTC
. few TRBJ2-1 TRBV29-1 CSTWTSSYNEQFF TGCAGCACTTGGACCAGCTCCTACAATGAGCAGTTCTTC
. . TRBJ1-3 TRBV20-1 CSAVQGPLSGNTIYF TGCAGTGCTGTGCAGGGTCCCCTCTCTGGAAACACCATATATTTT
TRBD2 . TRBJ2-3 TRBV5-1 CASSKGLAGGYGTTDTQYF TGCGCCAGCAGCAAGGGACTAGCGGGAGGATATGGGACTACAGATACGCAGTATTTT
TRBD1 . TRBJ2-2 TRBV12-3/TRBV12-4 CASRLSRDRVKDGTGELFF TGTGCCAGCAGGCTCAGCCGGGACAGGGTTAAGGACGGCACCGGGGAGCTGTTTTTT
. few TRBJ1-1 TRBV6-2/TRBV6-3 CASSYSEGLESFERDLSTEAFF TGTGCCAGCAGTTATTCGGAGGGCCTGGAAAGTTTCGAAAGGGACTTGAGCACTGAAGCTTTCTTT
TRBD1 many TRBJ1-1 TRBV12-3/TRBV12-4 CASSSSGGTEAFF TGTGCCAGCAGTTCCTCAGGGGGCACTGAAGCTTTCTTT